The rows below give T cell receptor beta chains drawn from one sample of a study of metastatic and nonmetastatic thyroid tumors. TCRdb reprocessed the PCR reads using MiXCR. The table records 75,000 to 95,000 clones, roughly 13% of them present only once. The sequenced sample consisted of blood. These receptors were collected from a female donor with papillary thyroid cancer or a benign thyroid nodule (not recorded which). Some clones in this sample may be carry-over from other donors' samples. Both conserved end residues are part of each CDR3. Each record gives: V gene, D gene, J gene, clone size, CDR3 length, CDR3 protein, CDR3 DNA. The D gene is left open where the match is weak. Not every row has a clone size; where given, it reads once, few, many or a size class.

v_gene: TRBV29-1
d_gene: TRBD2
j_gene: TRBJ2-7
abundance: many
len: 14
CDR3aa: CSVVSSGREYEQYF
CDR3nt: TGCAGCGTTGTTTCTAGCGGGAGAGAATACGAGCAGTACTTC

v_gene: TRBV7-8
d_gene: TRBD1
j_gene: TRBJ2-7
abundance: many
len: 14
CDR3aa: CASSVQGAGYEQYF
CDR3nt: TGTGCCAGCAGCGTCCAGGGGGCTGGTTACGAGCAGTACTTC

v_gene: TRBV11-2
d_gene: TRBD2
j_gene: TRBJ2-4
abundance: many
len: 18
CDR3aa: CASSARIAGGSTKNIQYF
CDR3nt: TGTGCCAGCAGCGCAAGAATAGCGGGAGGGTCAACCAAAAACATTCAGTACTTC

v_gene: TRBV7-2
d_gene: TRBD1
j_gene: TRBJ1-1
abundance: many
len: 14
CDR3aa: CASSRDRANTEAFF
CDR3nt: TGTGCCAGCAGCCGGGACAGGGCGAACACTGAAGCTTTCTTT

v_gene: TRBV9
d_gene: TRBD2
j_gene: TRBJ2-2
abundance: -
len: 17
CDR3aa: CASSAPVAGANTGELFF
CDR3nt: TGTGCCAGCAGCGCCCCCGTTGCGGGAGCGAACACCGGGGAGCTGTTTTTT

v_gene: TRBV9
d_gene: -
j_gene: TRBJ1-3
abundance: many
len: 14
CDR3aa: CASSSGISGNTIYF
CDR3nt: TGTGCCAGCAGTTCAGGGATCTCTGGAAACACCATATATTTT

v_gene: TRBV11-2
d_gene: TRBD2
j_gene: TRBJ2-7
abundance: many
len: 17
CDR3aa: CASSFHSGGALSYEQYF
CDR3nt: TGTGCCAGCAGCTTTCACTCCGGGGGGGCCCTCTCCTACGAGCAGTACTTC

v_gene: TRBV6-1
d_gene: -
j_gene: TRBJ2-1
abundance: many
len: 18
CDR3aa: CASSESRTGRFSYNEQFF
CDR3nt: TGTGCCAGCAGTGAAAGCCGTACAGGGCGTTTCTCCTACAATGAGCAGTTCTTC

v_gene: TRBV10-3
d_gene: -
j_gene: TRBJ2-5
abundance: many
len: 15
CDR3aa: CAISDEGRGGRTQYF
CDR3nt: TGTGCCATCAGTGATGAGGGCAGGGGGGGTCGGACCCAGTACTTC

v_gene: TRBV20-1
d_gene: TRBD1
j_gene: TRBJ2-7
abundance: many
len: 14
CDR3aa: CSARVWDSPYEQYF
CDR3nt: TGCAGTGCTAGAGTTTGGGACAGTCCCTACGAGCAGTACTTC

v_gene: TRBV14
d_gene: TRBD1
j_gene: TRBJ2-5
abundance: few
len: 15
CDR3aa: CASSQKTGWVETQYF
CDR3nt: TGTGCCAGCAGCCAGAAGACAGGGTGGGTAGAGACCCAGTACTTC

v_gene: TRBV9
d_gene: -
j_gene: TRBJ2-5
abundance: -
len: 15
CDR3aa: CASSPMVTRRETQYF
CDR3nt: TGTGCCAGCAGCCCCATGGTTACGAGAAGGGAGACCCAGTACTTC

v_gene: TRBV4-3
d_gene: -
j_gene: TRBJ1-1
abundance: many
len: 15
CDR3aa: CASSQGTRIGSEAFF
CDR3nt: TGCGCCAGCAGCCAAGGGACAAGGATAGGCTCCGAAGCTTTCTTT

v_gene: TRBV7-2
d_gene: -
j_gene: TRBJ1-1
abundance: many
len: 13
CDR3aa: CASSGGGNTEAFF
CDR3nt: TGTGCCAGCAGCGGGGGGGGCAACACTGAAGCTTTCTTT

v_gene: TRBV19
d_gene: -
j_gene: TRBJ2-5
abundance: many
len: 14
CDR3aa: CASSSGLNQETQYF
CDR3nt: TGTGCCAGTAGTAGCGGCTTAAACCAAGAGACCCAGTACTTC

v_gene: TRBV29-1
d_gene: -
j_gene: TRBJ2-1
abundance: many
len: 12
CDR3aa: CSVGVGVNEQFF
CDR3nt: TGCAGCGTCGGGGTGGGAGTCAATGAGCAGTTCTTC

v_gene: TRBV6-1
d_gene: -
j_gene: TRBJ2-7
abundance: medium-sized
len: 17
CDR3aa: CASSSHRAGDPIGEQYF
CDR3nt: TGTGCCAGCAGTAGTCACAGGGCTGGGGACCCCATCGGCGAGCAGTACTTC

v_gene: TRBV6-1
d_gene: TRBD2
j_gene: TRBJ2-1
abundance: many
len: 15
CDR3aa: CASSSIAGGINEQFF
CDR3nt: TGTGCCAGCAGTTCCATAGCGGGAGGAATCAATGAGCAGTTCTTC

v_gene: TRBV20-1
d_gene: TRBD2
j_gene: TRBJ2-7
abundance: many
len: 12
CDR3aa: CSAQSQRGEQYF
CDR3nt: TGCAGTGCCCAGTCCCAGCGGGGAGAGCAGTACTTC

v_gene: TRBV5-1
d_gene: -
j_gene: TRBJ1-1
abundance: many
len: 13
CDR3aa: CASSQDRNTEAFF
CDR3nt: TGCGCCAGCAGCCAAGACAGGAACACTGAAGCTTTCTTT

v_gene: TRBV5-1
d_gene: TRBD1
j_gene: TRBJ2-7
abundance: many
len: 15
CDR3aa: CASSPGAGGSYEQYF
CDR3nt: TGCGCCAGCAGCCCCGGGGCAGGGGGATCCTACGAGCAGTACTTC

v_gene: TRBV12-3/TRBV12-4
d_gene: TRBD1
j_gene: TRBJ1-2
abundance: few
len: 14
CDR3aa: CASKHGGQGVGYTF
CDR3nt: TGTGCCAGCAAACACGGAGGACAGGGGGTAGGCTACACCTTC

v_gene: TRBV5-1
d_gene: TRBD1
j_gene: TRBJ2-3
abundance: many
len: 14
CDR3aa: CASRTYRGPDTQYF
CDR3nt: TGCGCCAGCAGGACCTACAGGGGGCCGGATACGCAGTATTTT

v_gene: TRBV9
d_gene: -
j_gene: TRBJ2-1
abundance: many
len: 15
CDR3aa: CASSVGSGAYNEQFF
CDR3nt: TGTGCCAGCAGCGTAGGTAGCGGTGCCTACAATGAGCAGTTCTTC

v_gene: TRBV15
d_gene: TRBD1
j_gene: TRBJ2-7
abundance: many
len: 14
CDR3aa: CATSRTGGADGQYF
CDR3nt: TGTGCCACCAGCAGGACAGGGGGAGCGGACGGGCAGTACTTC

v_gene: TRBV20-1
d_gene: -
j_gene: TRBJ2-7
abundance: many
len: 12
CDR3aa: CSALDNSYEQYF
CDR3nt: TGCAGTGCTCTTGACAATTCCTACGAGCAGTACTTC

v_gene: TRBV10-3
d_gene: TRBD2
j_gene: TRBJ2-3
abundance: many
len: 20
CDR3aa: CAITSDLNSGRPTSTDTQYF
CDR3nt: TGTGCCATCACCTCCGACTTGAATAGCGGGAGACCGACTAGCACAGATACGCAGTATTTT

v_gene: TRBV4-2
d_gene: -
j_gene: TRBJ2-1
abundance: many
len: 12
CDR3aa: CASSQEYNEQFF
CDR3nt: TGTGCCAGCAGCCAAGAGTACAATGAGCAGTTCTTC

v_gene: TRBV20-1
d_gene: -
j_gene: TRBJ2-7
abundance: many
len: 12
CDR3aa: CSAKTSSYEQYF
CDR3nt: TGCAGTGCCAAGACGAGCTCCTACGAGCAGTACTTC

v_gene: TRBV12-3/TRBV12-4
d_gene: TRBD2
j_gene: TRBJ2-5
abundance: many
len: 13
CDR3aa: CASSRGRVQTQYF
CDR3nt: TGTGCCAGCTCCCGGGGGAGGGTACAGACCCAGTACTTC

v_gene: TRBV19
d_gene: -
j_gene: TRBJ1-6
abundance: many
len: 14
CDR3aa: CASKRDDLRSPLHF
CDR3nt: TGTGCCAGTAAAAGGGACGACCTACGTTCACCCCTCCACTTT

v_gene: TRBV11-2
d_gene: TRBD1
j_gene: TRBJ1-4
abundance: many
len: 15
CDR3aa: CASSFGTGQSEKLFF
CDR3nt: TGTGCCAGCAGCTTTGGGACAGGGCAAAGTGAAAAACTGTTTTTT

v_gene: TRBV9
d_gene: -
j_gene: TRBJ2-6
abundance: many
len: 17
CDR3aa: CASSDPTDGSGANVLTF
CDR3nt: TGTGCCAGCAGCGACCCTACTGACGGCTCTGGGGCCAACGTCCTGACTTTC

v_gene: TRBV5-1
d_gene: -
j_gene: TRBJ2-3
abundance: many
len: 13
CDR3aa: CASSLQGTDTQYF
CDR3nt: TGCGCCAGCAGCTTACAGGGAACAGATACGCAGTATTTT

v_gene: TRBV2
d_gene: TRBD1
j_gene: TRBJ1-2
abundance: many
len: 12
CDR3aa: CASSWTGGGYTF
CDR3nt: TGTGCCAGCAGTTGGACAGGGGGTGGCTACACCTTC

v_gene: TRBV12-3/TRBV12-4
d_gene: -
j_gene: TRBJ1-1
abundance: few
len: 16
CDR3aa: CASSPREGDMNTEAFF
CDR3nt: TGTGCCAGCAGTCCCCGGGAAGGGGACATGAACACTGAAGCTTTCTTT